One and the same sample provided the 6 T cell receptor beta chains below, sequenced in a study of blood T cells in healthy people across ages. With a J-beta primer mix and a sample-barcoded 5' primer, a second PCR ran 7 to 11 cycles. TCRdb called the 5' RACE reads again in MiXCR, with one record for every CDR3 protein. Of some 920,000 distinct CDR3 sequences in the sample, 45% to 60% are singletons; the top ten hold about a fifth. Sequencing used blood. These receptors all come from a woman aged 55-70 years in good health.

V gene TRBV7-2 combines with J gene TRBJ2-3; 7 bases are a match to TRBD1. CDR1 and CDR2 from the germline V gene are SGHTA and FQGNSA. V lost 6 bases to trimming and J lost 2 bases; unmatched junction nucleotides: 5. The CDR3 consists of 14 residues. CDR3 DNA sequence: TGTGCCAGCAGGCCGACAGGGAACACAGATACGCAGTATTTT. Protein product: CASRPTGNTDTQYF.

V usage is TRBV20-1 and J usage is TRBJ2-4; 9 bases are shared with TRBD1. V shed 2 bases and J 0 bases; nucleotides not matched to a gene: 2. The CDR3 loop spans 15 amino acids. The germline CDR1 and CDR2 sequences are DFQATT and SNEGSKA (reference sequence). DNA for the CDR3: TGCAGTGCTAGACAGGGACAGGGAGCCAAAAACATTCAGTACTTC. It yields the protein CSARQGQGAKNIQYF.

The V gene is TRBV12-3 or TRBV12-4, the J gene TRBJ2-5, with no clear D. The V and J ends lost 5 bases and 3 bases respectively, with 10 bases between them. There are 13 residues in the CDR3. Written as DNA, the CDR3 is TGTGCCAGCAGTACAGCGAGAGAAGAGACCCAGTACTTC. Its protein product is CASSTAREETQYF.

V and J are TRBV20-1 and TRBJ2-5; 10 bases agree with TRBD2. V shed 7 bases and J 5 bases; nucleotides not matched to a gene: 16. Per the germline V gene, CDR1 is DFQATT and CDR2 is SNEGSKA (reference sequence). The CDR3 is 16 amino acids. The CDR3 sequence is CSGTIASGRVWETQYF. The DNA for the CDR3 is TGCAGTGGTACCATAGCTAGCGGGAGAGTCTGGGAGACCCAGTACTTC.

V gene TRBV6-6 combines with J gene TRBJ2-6; 7 positions agree with TRBD1. V lost 5 bases to trimming and J lost 5 bases; unmatched junction nucleotides: 6. CDR3 size: 15 residues. Germline CDR1 MNHNY, CDR2 SVGAGI (reference sequence). This CDR3 reads CASSPYRGRANVLTF. In DNA, the CDR3 is TGTGCCAGCAGTCCCTACAGGGGACGGGCCAACGTCCTGACTTTC.

This clonotype was counted between two and nine times. The gene calls are TRBV29-1 and TRBJ2-3; D uncertain. V was shortened by 7 bases and J by 0 bases, with 8 bases between the two germline ends. The CDR3 length is 12 residues. The germline V gene has CDR1 SQVTM and CDR2 ANQGSEA. CDR3: CSGQASTDTQYF. DNA of the CDR3: TGCAGCGGCCAGGCTAGCACAGATACGCAGTATTTT.